This TCR beta chain came from a study (dated by TCRdb to 2016 to 2018). The library came from RT-PCR. These reads were obtained on an Illumina MiSeq. The public sequencing data were trimmed at Q25 with fastp and processed into clonotypes with MiXCR by TCRdb, which kept only in-frame beta chains. Under each unique CDR3 protein, matching rows form one entry showing the most common genes and DNA. The sample table shows roughly 6,000 distinct CDR3 sequences, and approximately 90% are seen once. Roughly 7.7% of the sample is taken by the ten largest. Details on this clonotype: The antigen it binds to is not known. Per-nucleotide qualities are absent, and no much larger clonotype sits a single base away. This beta chain is off target for a library built for alpha chains, so its abundance means little.

The CDR1 and CDR2 encoded by the germline V gene (reference sequence) are DFQATT and SNEGSKA. The CDR3 measures 13 amino acids from cysteine to phenylalanine. Only the CDR3 part of the read is kept: 39 bases, read in frame from the first base. V is pared back by 3 bases and J by 7 bases, with 15 bases lying between the germline termini. This chain is built from TRBV20-1 and TRBJ2-5, and possibly TRBD1, on 5 matching bases. This TCR was recovered from a female donor in good health, serving as a healthy control. Sequenced input: memory CD4+ T cells from blood. This receptor has the CDR3 CSASPETQGTQYF. The bases read TGCAGTGCTAGTCCAGAAACCCAGGGGACCCAGTACTTC.